The subject of this entry is one T cell receptor beta chain. What it recognizes is unknown. This record belongs to a study of T-cell reconstitution after alpha-beta-depleted transplantation in children. The study's findings and limits: Elevated TCRbeta diversity at day 60 was traced, in some patients, to surviving recipient T cells and thymic progenitors. Reportedly, alpha-beta T cells present about two months post-transplant originated from several hundred expanded clones of graft origin. A year had passed since transplant, and T-cell counts and diversity by then came mostly from newly produced T cells.

Library preparation (for TCRbeta) was performed with unique molecular identifiers. TCRdb ran MiXCR on the PCR reads and lists one entry per CDR3 protein. The sample yields 440,000 or so distinct CDR3 sequences, around two fifths seen once. The clonotype comes from a girl aged 2-9 years with aplastic anemia, due to receive a stem cell transplant. The source material was PBMCs, sampled before TCRalphabeta/CD19-depleted stem cell transplant.

The CDR3 region has the DNA TGCGCCCGCCCCCCCGGTCGGGTCTCGGCAGATACGCAGTATTTT. It is translated as CARPPGRVSADTQYF. This chain uses TRBV5-1 with TRBJ2-3; the D is unclear. Germline values: CDR1 SGHRS, CDR2 YFSETQ. This CDR3 is built from 15 residues. Trimming took off 10 bases at V and 4 bases at J, with 22 bases between the two ends.